The following is a T cell receptor (beta chain) sequence with its context. This sample is part of a study of blood T cell repertoires in COVID-19. The protocol was immunoSEQ multiplex PCR, while the TCRdb copy is restricted to in-frame clones and leaves out a portion. The profile shows 250,000 to 300,000 clones, approximately 91% of them singletons. Germline CDR1 reads KGHSH; CDR2 reads LQKENI. J was trimmed by 5 bases and V by 3 bases; bases with no gene match: 4. The CDR3 length is 16 residues. V and J are TRBV18 and TRBJ1-6; 10 bases are a match to TRBD1. The sequenced material came from PBMCs or T cells enriched from blood (not recorded which). The receptor comes from a woman between 40 and 50 years old with acute COVID-19. This CDR3 reads CASSPLDRGNNSPLHF. The CDR3 DNA reads TGTGCCAGCTCACCCTTGGACAGGGGGAATAATTCACCCCTCCACTTT.